A single TCR beta chain is shown here with its context. The data originate from a study of control samples from healthy donors and cancer patients. Germline V lookup: CDR1 MNHEY, CDR2 SVGAGI. This CDR3 has 13 residues. Trimming removed 8 bases from V and 0 bases from J, with 8 bases in between. Assay: immunoSEQ multiplex PCR; the TCRdb copy retains only in-frame clones and omits some. The sample holds 120,000 to 150,000 clones, roughly 89% seen once. Sample: blood. This TCR came from a man younger than 40 in good health. The chain carries TRBV6-5 and TRBJ1-5; weak D call: TRBD1 (5 bases). In DNA, the CDR3 is TGTGCCAGCGGGAGGGGTAGCAATCAGCCCCAGCATTTT. Translated, it gives CASGRGSNQPQHF.